These 26 T cell receptor beta chains were sequenced from one sample in a study of cytomegalovirus exposure and HLA in healthy donors. Primers for the PCR totalled 60 Vbeta and 13 Jbeta. Clones were sequenced by immunoSEQ multiplex PCR, and TCRdb holds only the in-frame ones, with some missing. Among around 65,000 clones, 85% were seen once, and the ten largest hold roughly 10%. Specimen: PBMCs. The source is a female donor in good health and CMV-seronegative.

The rearrangement uses TRBV27 and TRBJ1-1, with D possibly matching TRBD1 (6 bases). The germline V gene has CDR1 MNHEY and CDR2 SMNVEV (reference sequence). The CDR3 is made up of 14 amino acids. Trimming removed 4 bases from V and 3 bases from J, with 12 bases in between. The CDR3 nucleotides read TGTGCCAGCAGTTCACACAGGGACGACACTGAAGCTTTCTTT. Translated, it gives CASSSHRDDTEAFF.

The table lists this clone with a count of one. J is TRBJ2-2 and V is TRBV10-3; D might be TRBD2 (5 bases). V was shortened by 3 bases and J by 3 bases, with 8 bases between the two germline ends. Looked up from germline, CDR1 is ENHRY and CDR2 is SYGVKD. The length of the CDR3 is 14 residues. CDR3 loop: CAISEWGDTGELFF. The CDR3 DNA is TGTGCCATCAGTGAATGGGGAGACACCGGGGAGCTGTTTTTT.

A single count supports this clone. The chain uses TRBV9 and TRBJ2-2; 10 bases are shared with TRBD2. From germline, CDR1 is SGDLS and CDR2 YYNGEE. The CDR3 has 15 amino acids. V lost 4 bases to trimming and J lost 6 bases; unmatched junction nucleotides: 6. CDR3: CASSPLGLAAGELFF. The CDR3 coding sequence is TGTGCCAGCAGCCCTCTCGGACTAGCGGCCGGGGAGCTGTTTTTT.

This sequence joins TRBV5-6 and TRBJ1-6; possible D gene TRBD1, 5 bases. Looked up from germline, CDR1 is SGHDT and CDR2 is YYEEEE. V was shortened by 4 bases and J by 7 bases, with 18 bases between the two germline ends. CDR3 length: 16 residues. For the CDR3, the DNA is TGTGCCAGCAGCCCGTACACAGGTCTCGGGAATTCACCCCTCCACTTT. Translated: CASSPYTGLGNSPLHF.

This clone was observed once. The chain is built from TRBV4-2 and TRBJ2-1; 7 nucleotides agree with TRBD2. The junction had 2 bases not matched to a gene; V was cut back by 0 bases and J by 0 bases. The CDR3 covers 16 residues. CDR1 is LGHNA and CDR2 is YNFKEQ in the germline V gene. The CDR3 here is CASSQEGGSSYNEQFF. The CDR3 bases are TGTGCCAGCAGCCAAGAAGGCGGGAGCTCCTACAATGAGCAGTTCTTC.

This chain joins TRBV18 and TRBJ2-3; TRBD2 aligns across 10 bases. CDR1 and CDR2 from the germline V gene are KGHSH and LQKENI. This CDR3 region has 16 residues. V lost 6 bases, J lost 2 bases, and 8 bases stayed unmatched. This chain's CDR3 is CASSPLAGVTTDTQYF. For the CDR3, the DNA is TGTGCCAGCTCCCCCCTAGCGGGAGTAACCACAGATACGCAGTATTTT.

The chain couples TRBV18 to TRBJ2-1; TRBD1 matches at 9 bases. This CDR3 contains 18 residues. CDR1 KGHSH and CDR2 LQKENI come from the germline V gene. The J segment lost 4 bases and the V segment lost 6 bases, leaving 16 bases of the junction unmatched. The CDR3, as DNA: TGTGCCAGCTCTCCATTTTCCGGGACAGGGATCAAGTACAATGAGCAGTTCTTC. The encoded protein is CASSPFSGTGIKYNEQFF.

The rearrangement uses TRBV7-9 and TRBJ2-1; weak D call: TRBD2 (5 bases). In germline, CDR1 is SEHNR, CDR2 FQNEAQ (reference sequence). V lost 5 bases, J lost 9 bases, and 8 bases lay in between. The CDR3 totals 11 residues. Written as DNA, the CDR3 is TGTGCCAGCAGCGGCGAGGGTGAGCAGTTCTTC. As protein: CASSGEGEQFF. Drawing the rest from reference TRBV7-9 and TRBJ2-1, the complete variable domain is DTGVSQNPRHKITKRGQNVTFRCDPISEHNRLYWYRQTLGQGPEFLTYFQNEAQLEKSRLLSDRFSAERPKGSFSTLEIQRTEQGDSAMYLCASSGEGEQFFGPGTRLTVL.

This chain links TRBV19 with TRBJ2-7; TRBD1 aligns across 7 bases. Losses at the gene ends were 4 bases for V and 2 bases for J; bases not matched to a gene: 5. There are 14 residues in the CDR3. Germline V CDR1 and CDR2: LNHDA, SQIVND (reference sequence). The CDR3 loop reads CASSTGTATYEQYF. As DNA, the CDR3 is TGTGCCAGTAGTACCGGGACAGCGACCTACGAGCAGTACTTC.

Only a few counts were recorded for this clone. The genes are TRBV30 and TRBJ2-2; 8 bases align to TRBD1. CDR3 length equals 15 residues. Germline V gene lookup returns CDR1 GTSNPN and CDR2 SVGIG (reference sequence). V was pared by 2 bases and J by 8 bases, with 10 bases of the junction left unmatched. CDR3 sequence: CAWSISDRVYGELFF. The CDR3 DNA is TGTGCCTGGAGTATATCGGACAGGGTATATGGGGAGCTGTTTTTT.

V usage is TRBV6-6 and J usage is TRBJ2-2, with D possibly being TRBD2 (5 bases). CDR3 length: 14 amino acids. Trimming cost V 5 bases and J 2 bases, with 9 bases left between them. CDR1 is MNHNY and CDR2 is SVGAGI in the germline V gene (reference sequence). CDR3 sequence (DNA): TGTGCCAGCAGTCGTAGCGTCAACACCGGGGAGCTGTTTTTT. Its translation: CASSRSVNTGELFF.

The chain joins TRBV7-2 to TRBJ2-4, with D tentatively TRBD2 (6 bases). V was clipped by 5 bases and J by 6 bases, with 11 bases between them. The CDR3 loop spans 13 amino acids. The germline CDR1 and CDR2 sequences are SGHTA and FQGNSA. The CDR3, as DNA: TGTGCCAGCAGCCCGGAGGGCAGAAACATTCAGTACTTC. Encoded protein: CASSPEGRNIQYF.

This clone was seen once. CDR3 sequence: CASRLTGANEKLFF. The CDR3 DNA reads as TGTGCCAGCAGATTGACAGGAGCCAATGAAAAACTGTTTTTT. The chain uses TRBV6-1 and TRBJ1-4, with D maybe TRBD1 (6 bases). Germline V gene data show CDR1 as MNHNS and CDR2 as SASEGT. Trimming removed 6 bases from V and 5 bases from J, with 13 bases in between. This CDR3 is 14 amino acids long.

The J gene is TRBJ2-5, the V gene TRBV25-1; a possible D gene is TRBD1 (6 bases). CDR1 is MGHDK and CDR2 is SYGVNS in the germline V gene. Trimming shortened V by 1 base and J by 1 base, and 19 bases separated the two germline ends. CDR3 length: 18 residues. CDR3 amino acids: CASSEFRRVQGSQETQYF. In DNA form, the CDR3 reads TGTGCCAGCAGTGAATTCCGACGGGTTCAGGGGTCCCAAGAGACCCAGTACTTC. The full variable domain, rest sourced from reference TRBV25-1 and TRBJ2-5, is EADIYQTPRYLVIGTGKKITLECSQTMGHDKMYWYQQDPGMELHLIHYSYGVNSTEKGDLSSESTVSRIRTEHFPLTLESARPSHTSQYLCASSEFRRVQGSQETQYFGPGTRLLVL.

This rearrangement joins TRBV19 to TRBJ2-2, with 9 nucleotides matching TRBD2. Trimming removed 7 bases from V and 3 bases from J; junction bases left unmatched: 6. Germline V CDR1 and CDR2: LNHDA, SQIVND (reference sequence). The CDR3 runs 15 residues. CDR3 region: CASTPSGVHTGELFF. In nucleotides, the CDR3 is TGTGCCAGTACCCCTAGCGGGGTACACACCGGGGAGCTGTTTTTT.

This clone has a single count. The CDR3 here is CAWSVNLVNEQFF. CDR3 nucleotides: TGTGCCTGGAGTGTAAATCTTGTGAATGAGCAGTTCTTC. The chain uses TRBV30 and TRBJ2-1, with D unresolved. Trimming stripped 0 bases from V and 7 bases from J, with 10 bases between. Germline CDR1 reads GTSNPN; CDR2 reads SVGIG (reference sequence). The CDR3 sequence is 13 residues long.

This clone was counted a single time. The chain joins TRBV14 to TRBJ2-3, with D possibly being TRBD2 (6 bases). Trimming pared 0 bases from V and 1 base from J, leaving 8 bases between. The CDR3 contains 15 residues. Germline assignment: CDR1 SGHDN and CDR2 FVKESK. The CDR3: CASSQDPGGTDTQYF. CDR3 DNA sequence: TGTGCCAGCAGCCAAGATCCGGGGGGCACAGATACGCAGTATTTT.

The chain couples TRBV6-5 to TRBJ2-3, with TRBD2 matching over 9 bases. CDR1 is MNHEY, CDR2 SVGAGI, per germline. V trimming: 6 bases; J trimming: 4 bases; junction bases outside the gene matches: 8. This CDR3 spans 15 amino acids. CDR3 nucleotides: TGTGCCAGCAGAAGCGGGAGGTCCTTTGCAGATACGCAGTATTTT. It yields the protein CASRSGRSFADTQYF.

V is TRBV11-2 and J is TRBJ1-6; D ambiguous. Trimming took off 0 bases at V and 10 bases at J, with 10 bases between the two ends. CDR1 SGHAT and CDR2 FQNNGV come from the germline V gene. The CDR3 spans 14 residues. The CDR3 DNA reads TGTGCCAGCAGCTTAGATCCAGCCGGGTCACCCCTCCACTTT. It specifies CASSLDPAGSPLHF.

The chain joins TRBV4-3 to TRBJ2-7; 9 bases match TRBD1. The V and J ends lost 0 bases and 3 bases, in that order; junction bases with no gene match: 6. The germline CDR1 and CDR2 sequences are LGHNA and YSLEER. CDR3 length: 16 residues. CDR3 amino acids: CASSQDGRGQGYEQYF. The CDR3 DNA follows: TGCGCCAGCAGCCAAGATGGTAGGGGACAGGGCTACGAGCAGTACTTC.

This chain's CDR3 is CASSPTGMVNTEAFF. CDR3 DNA sequence: TGTGCCAGCAGTCCGACAGGGATGGTAAACACTGAAGCTTTCTTT. This rearrangement joins TRBV5-4 to TRBJ1-1; 7 nucleotides match TRBD1. Trimming cost V 5 bases and J 2 bases; bases outside gene matches: 9. This CDR3 is 15 amino acids long. Per germline, CDR1 SGHNT and CDR2 YYREEE (reference sequence).

This chain connects TRBV28 to TRBJ2-1, with TRBD1 matching 7 bases. This CDR3 is built from 14 residues. J gave up 5 bases and V 5 bases, and 6 bases lay outside the gene matches. Germline CDR1 is MDHEN and CDR2 is SYDVKM. The CDR3 region is CASSPGQTNNEQFF. The DNA for the CDR3 is TGTGCCAGCAGTCCGGGACAGACAAACAATGAGCAGTTCTTC.

This clone has a single count. The V and J genes are TRBV27 and TRBJ2-7, with 8 bases that match TRBD1. V lost 3 bases and J lost 4; bases outside the gene matches: 5. CDR1 MNHEY and CDR2 SMNVEV come from the germline V gene (reference sequence). This CDR3 contains 14 residues. In DNA form, the CDR3 reads TGTGCCAGCAGTTTGCTACAGGGGGTATACGAGCAGTACTTC. It translates to CASSLLQGVYEQYF.

The rearrangement links TRBV29-1 to TRBJ2-5; 12 bases fit TRBD2. Germline values: CDR1 SQVTM, CDR2 ANQGSEA. With V trimmed by 7 bases and J by 4 bases, 4 bases remained unmatched. The CDR3 runs 13 residues. The CDR3 is CSEILAGGETQYF. Here the CDR3 DNA reads TGCAGCGAGATACTAGCGGGGGGAGAGACCCAGTACTTC.

The V gene is TRBV6-1, the J gene TRBJ1-1, with a possible D match to TRBD1 (5 bases). This CDR3 is built from 14 residues. Trimming stripped 7 bases from V and 4 bases from J, with 16 bases between. CDR1 and CDR2 (germline): MNHNS, SASEGT. CDR3 in DNA: TGTGCCAGCAATCCTTATCAGGGATCCACTGAAGCTTTCTTT. This gives the protein CASNPYQGSTEAFF.

V gene TRBV28 combines with J gene TRBJ2-1; 9 nucleotides line up with TRBD2. V trimming: 5 bases; J trimming: 0 bases; junction bases outside the gene matches: 11. The CDR3 is 18 residues long. Germline-derived CDR1 and CDR2 are MDHEN and SYDVKM. CDR3 sequence (DNA): TGTGCCAGCAGTCAGTTCCCTCTAGCGGGGAGCTCCTACAATGAGCAGTTCTTC. This codes for CASSQFPLAGSSYNEQFF.